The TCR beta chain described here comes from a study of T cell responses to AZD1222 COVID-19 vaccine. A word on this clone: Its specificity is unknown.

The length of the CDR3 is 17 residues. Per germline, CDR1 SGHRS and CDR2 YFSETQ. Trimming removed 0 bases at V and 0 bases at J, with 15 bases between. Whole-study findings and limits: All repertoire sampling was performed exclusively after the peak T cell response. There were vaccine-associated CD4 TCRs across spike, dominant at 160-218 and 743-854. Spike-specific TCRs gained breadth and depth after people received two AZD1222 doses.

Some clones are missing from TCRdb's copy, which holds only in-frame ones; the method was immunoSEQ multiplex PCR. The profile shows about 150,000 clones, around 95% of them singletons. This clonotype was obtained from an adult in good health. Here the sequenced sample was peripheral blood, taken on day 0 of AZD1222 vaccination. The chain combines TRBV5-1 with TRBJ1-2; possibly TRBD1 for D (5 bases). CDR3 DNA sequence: TGCGCCAGCAGCTTGGAGGGAGGGACCCTTCCTAACTATGGCTACACCTTC. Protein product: CASSLEGGTLPNYGYTF.